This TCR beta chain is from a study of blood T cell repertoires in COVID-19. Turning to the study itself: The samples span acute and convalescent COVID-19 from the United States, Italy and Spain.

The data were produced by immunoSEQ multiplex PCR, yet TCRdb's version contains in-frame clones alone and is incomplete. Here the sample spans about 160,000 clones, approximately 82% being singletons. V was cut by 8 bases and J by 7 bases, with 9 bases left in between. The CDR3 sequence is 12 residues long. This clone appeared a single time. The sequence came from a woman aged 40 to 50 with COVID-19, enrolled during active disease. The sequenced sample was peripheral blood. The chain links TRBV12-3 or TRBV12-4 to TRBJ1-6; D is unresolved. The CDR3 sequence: CASRQENSPLHF. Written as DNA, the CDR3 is TGTGCCAGCCGGCAGGAAAATTCACCCCTCCACTTT.